This is a list of T cell receptor beta chains from one sample in a study of T cell responses to AZD1222 COVID-19 vaccine. Assay: immunoSEQ multiplex PCR; the TCRdb copy retains only in-frame clones and omits some. The sample has 150,000 to 200,000 clones, about 90% seen once. The material was peripheral blood, obtained 28 days after the second AZD1222 dose. These receptor sequences come from an adult who received the AZD1222 COVID-19 vaccine. Both conserved end residues are part of each CDR3. The D gene is left open where the match is weak. Clone size is shown for a subset of rows, as once, few, many or a class of expanded clone.

>TRBV19|.|TRBJ2-1|.
CASTGTPFSYNEQFF
TGTGCCAGTACCGGGACCCCCTTCTCCTACAATGAGCAGTTCTTC
>TRBV29-1|.|TRBJ1-2|TRBD1
CSVLGQGAFYGYTF
TGCAGCGTTCTAGGACAGGGGGCGTTCTATGGCTACACCTTC
>TRBV5-1|once|TRBJ1-2|.
CASSLADGRAGYTF
TGCGCCAGCAGCTTGGCCGACGGCCGGGCCGGCTACACCTTC
>TRBV5-1|.|TRBJ1-6|.
CASSLETGSTYSPLHF
TGCGCCAGCAGCTTGGAAACAGGGAGTACATATTCACCCCTCCACTTT
>TRBV3-1/TRBV3-2|.|TRBJ1-3|TRBD1
CASSQEVGGLGNTIYF
TGTGCCAGCAGCCAAGAGGTAGGGGGCCTCGGAAACACCATATATTTT
>TRBV30|.|TRBJ2-1|.
CAWSVWKDGGNEQFF
TGTGCCTGGAGTGTATGGAAGGACGGGGGCAATGAGCAGTTCTTC
>TRBV4-1|.|TRBJ2-7|.
CASSLVTDSYEQYF
TGCGCCAGCAGCCTTGTGACAGATTCCTACGAGCAGTACTTC
>TRBV11-2|.|TRBJ2-3|.
CASSFGTITDTQYF
TGTGCCAGCAGCTTCGGGACCATCACAGATACGCAGTATTTT
>TRBV19|.|TRBJ1-3|.
CASSSGTLHHTIYF
TGTGCCAGTAGTTCCGGGACCCTCCACCACACCATATATTTT
>TRBV19|.|TRBJ2-4|TRBD2
CASSSIAGGPNIQYF
TGTGCCAGTAGTTCAATAGCGGGAGGGCCGAACATTCAGTACTTC
>TRBV3-1/TRBV3-2|.|TRBJ2-4|.
CASSQDLGALLQYF
TGTGCCAGCAGCCAAGATCTCGGAGCGTTGCTCCAGTACTTC
>TRBV4-2|.|TRBJ2-2|.
CASSQEVANTGELFF
TGTGCCAGCAGCCAAGAGGTAGCGAACACCGGGGAGCTGTTTTTT
>TRBV5-4|.|TRBJ2-5|.
CASSLPGSQQETQYF
TGTGCCAGCAGCTTGCCGGGTAGTCAACAAGAGACCCAGTACTTC
>TRBV9|once|TRBJ2-7|TRBD1
CASSDPTGGNEQYF
TGTGCCAGCAGCGACCCGACAGGGGGCAACGAGCAGTACTTC
>TRBV2|.|TRBJ2-3|.
CASREGGDTQYF
TGTGCCAGCAGAGAGGGGGGGGATACGCAGTATTTT
>TRBV7-7|few|TRBJ2-5|.
CASSLRARQETQYF
TGTGCCAGCTCATTACGGGCCAGGCAAGAGACCCAGTACTTC
>TRBV5-4|.|TRBJ2-7|TRBD2
CASSFGLAGGLGSDF
TGTGCCAGCAGCTTTGGACTAGCGGGGGGTTTGGGATCGGACTTC
>TRBV18|.|TRBJ2-1|.
CASSPSGYSYNEQFF
TGTGCCAGCTCACCATCGGGGTATTCCTACAATGAGCAGTTCTTC
>TRBV5-1|once|TRBJ2-1|.
CASSTGTTYNEQFF
TGCGCCAGCAGCACCGGGACAACTTACAATGAGCAGTTCTTC
>TRBV2|.|TRBJ1-5|.
CASSPSRNQPQHF
TGTGCCAGCAGTCCCAGCCGCAATCAGCCCCAGCATTTT
>TRBV4-2|once|TRBJ2-2|TRBD2
CASSPLTSGGYGGELFF
TGTGCCAGCAGCCCGTTGACTAGCGGGGGGTACGGCGGGGAGCTGTTTTTT
>TRBV9|.|TRBJ2-3|TRBD2
CASSVGPGGSDTQYF
TGTGCCAGCAGCGTAGGCCCGGGGGGGTCAGATACGCAGTATTTT
>TRBV5-6|.|TRBJ1-6|.
CASKGRDGGTLHF
TGTGCCAGCAAGGGCAGGGATGGTGGGACCCTCCACTTT
>TRBV5-1|.|TRBJ1-6|.
CASSLYSGNNSPLHF
TGCGCCAGCAGCTTGTATTCAGGGAATAATTCACCCCTCCACTTT
>TRBV6-1|.|TRBJ1-2|.
CASSKANRVPYGYTF
TGTGCCAGCAGTAAAGCCAACCGGGTACCCTATGGCTACACCTTC
>TRBV28|many|TRBJ1-1|.
CASSRQANTEAFF
TGTGCCAGCAGTCGACAGGCGAACACTGAAGCTTTCTTT
>TRBV4-3|.|TRBJ2-5|.
CASSQALRDTRETQYF
TGCGCCAGCAGCCAAGCCCTTCGGGACACTAGGGAGACCCAGTACTTC
>TRBV15|few|TRBJ1-6|.
CATSRDTGNNSPLHF
TGTGCCACCAGCAGGGACACGGGAAATAATTCACCCCTCCACTTT
>TRBV10-3|.|TRBJ2-6|.
CAISESIGLAAGANVLTF
TGTGCCATCAGTGAGTCGATTGGTCTAGCAGCTGGGGCCAACGTCCTGACTTTC
>TRBV19|.|TRBJ1-5|.
CASNREDQPQHF
TGTGCCAGTAATCGGGAGGATCAGCCCCAGCATTTT
>TRBV18|once|TRBJ2-7|TRBD1
CASSPRLDRTYEQYF
TGTGCCAGCTCACCAAGGCTGGACAGGACCTACGAGCAGTACTTC
>TRBV5-8|.|TRBJ2-1|.
CASSLVQKQFF
TGTGCCAGCAGCTTGGTTCAGAAGCAGTTCTTC